The present entry profiles one T cell receptor beta chain with its context. The data were taken from a study of blood T cell repertoires in COVID-19. Study at large: PBMCs, B-cell-depleted T cells, or T cells provided the cDNA or gDNA that made up the material.

Per the original data handling: Nucleated cell number was recorded as an estimate derived from reference gene primer amplification. Some clones are missing from TCRdb's copy, which holds only in-frame ones; the method was immunoSEQ multiplex PCR. Clone size and V and J calls were adopted from that table, with D and trimming inferred from the DNA. Altogether a few hundred thousand clones are present, about 90% being singletons, with the ten largest covering around 2.6%. Germline loops: CDR1 KGHDR, CDR2 SFDVKD. The CDR3 spans 12 residues. Unmatched junction bases numbered 1, after V lost 6 bases and J lost 4 bases.

The clonotype comes from a person aged 18 to 35 with COVID-19, enrolled during active disease. The specimen sequenced was peripheral blood. The chain has TRBV24-1 and TRBJ1-2; 7 bases align to TRBD1. The CDR3 DNA reads as TGTGCCACCAGTAGGACAGGCTATGGCTACACCTTC. Its translation is CATSRTGYGYTF.